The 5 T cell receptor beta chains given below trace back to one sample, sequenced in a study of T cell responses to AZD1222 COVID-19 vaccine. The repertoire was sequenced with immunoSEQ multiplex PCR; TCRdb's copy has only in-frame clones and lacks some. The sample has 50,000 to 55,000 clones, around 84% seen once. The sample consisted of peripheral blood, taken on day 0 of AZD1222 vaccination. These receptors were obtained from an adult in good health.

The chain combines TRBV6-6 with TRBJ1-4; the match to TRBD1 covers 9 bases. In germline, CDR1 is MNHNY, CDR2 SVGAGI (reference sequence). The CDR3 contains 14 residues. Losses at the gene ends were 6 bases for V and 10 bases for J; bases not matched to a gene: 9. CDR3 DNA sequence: TGTGCCAGCAGCCGAGGGACAGGGTTGACAAAACTGTTTTTT. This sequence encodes CASSRGTGLTKLFF.

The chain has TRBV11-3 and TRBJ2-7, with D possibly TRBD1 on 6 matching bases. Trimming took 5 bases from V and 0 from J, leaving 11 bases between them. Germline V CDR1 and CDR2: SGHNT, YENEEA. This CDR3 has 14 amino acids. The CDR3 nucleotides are TGTGCCAGCAGCAACCGGGACATCTCCTACGAGCAGTACTTC. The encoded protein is CASSNRDISYEQYF.

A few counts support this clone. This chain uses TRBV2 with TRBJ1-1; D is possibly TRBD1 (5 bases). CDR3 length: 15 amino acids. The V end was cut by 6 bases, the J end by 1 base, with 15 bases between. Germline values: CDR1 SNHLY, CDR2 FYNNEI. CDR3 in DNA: TGTGCCAGCAGCCCCTGGGGCGGGGGGAACACTGAAGCTTTCTTT. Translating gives CASSPWGGGNTEAFF.

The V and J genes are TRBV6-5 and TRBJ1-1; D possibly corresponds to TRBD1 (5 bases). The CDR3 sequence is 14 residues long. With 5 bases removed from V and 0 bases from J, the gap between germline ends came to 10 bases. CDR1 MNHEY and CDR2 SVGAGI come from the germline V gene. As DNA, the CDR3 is TGTGCCAGCAGTCGTCCGGACATGAACACTGAAGCTTTCTTT. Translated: CASSRPDMNTEAFF.

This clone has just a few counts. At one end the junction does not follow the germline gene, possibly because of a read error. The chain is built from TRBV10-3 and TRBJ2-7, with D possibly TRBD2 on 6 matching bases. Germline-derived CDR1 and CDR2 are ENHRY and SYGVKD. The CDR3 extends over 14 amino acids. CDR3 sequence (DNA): TGTGCCATCAGTGAAACGCGGGACTCCTCCGAGCAGTACTTC. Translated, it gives CAISETRDSSEQYF.